This T cell receptor beta chain was retrieved from a study of yellow fever vaccine responses in identical twins. TCRdb re-analysed the RT-PCR reads in MiXCR, keeping a single row per CDR3 protein. The sample contains under 4,000 distinct CDR3 sequences, approximately 87% of which appear only once. The CDR3 extends over 11 amino acids. Trimming took off 4 bases at V and 11 bases at J, with 12 bases between the two ends. CDR1 is SGHRS and CDR2 is YFSETQ in the germline V gene. Points on this clonotype: Its antigen is not known.

Study conclusions and caveats: Twins' vaccine T cell responses were reported to seem partly convergent and partly personalized.

The sequencing used T cells from blood (PBMCs), unsorted or a sorted subset (not recorded which), collected before or after yellow fever vaccination (not recorded which). This TCR derives from a woman in her late teens or twenties who received the yellow fever vaccine. The rearrangement uses TRBV5-1 and TRBJ2-5; D remains ambiguous. The CDR3 nucleotides are TGCGCCAGCAGCAAAGAGTCTTTTCAGTACTTC. Amino acid sequence: CASSKESFQYF. The full variable domain, its missing parts supplied by reference TRBV5-1 and TRBJ2-5, is KAGVTQTPRYLIKTRGQQVTLSCSPISGHRSVSWYQQTPGQGLQFLFEYFSETQRNKGNFPGRFSGRQFSNSRSEMNVSTLELGDSALYLCASSKESFQYFGPGTRLLVL.